The clone carrying this T cell receptor beta chain has a count of ten or more. Its cognate antigen is unknown. This entry is derived from a study of T cell repertoires in cytomegalovirus infection. Across the whole study: CMV epitopes, recently identified HLA-C-restricted and well-studied HLA-B-restricted, were used. CMV infection and matching HLA type were both indicated by public TCR beta signatures.

Study-wide findings and caveats: What dominated the ex vivo response were HLA-C-restricted CMV-specific TCR beta clonotypes. Identification of carriers of CMV plus the relevant HLA was performed using cumulative public TCR beta family frequency.

TCRdb recomputed calls from the reads with MiXCR, one row per CDR3 protein. The repertoire has hundreds of thousands of distinct CDR3 sequences, around 30% of them found once; the top ten carry 15% to 20%. The sequenced sample was cultured PBMCs, obtained from culture after CMV antigen stimulation. This TCR was recovered from a human donor in good health (CMV status not recorded). Some clones in this sample may be carry-over from other donors' samples.

CDR3 amino acids: CASRGARSYNSPLHF. CDR3 DNA sequence: TGTGCCAGCCGGGGGGCGAGGTCCTATAATTCACCCCTCCACTTT. The gene calls are TRBV12-3 or TRBV12-4 and TRBJ1-6, with D possibly TRBD1 on 6 matching bases. Trimming stripped 8 bases from V and 1 base from J, with 12 bases between. The CDR3 loop spans 15 amino acids.